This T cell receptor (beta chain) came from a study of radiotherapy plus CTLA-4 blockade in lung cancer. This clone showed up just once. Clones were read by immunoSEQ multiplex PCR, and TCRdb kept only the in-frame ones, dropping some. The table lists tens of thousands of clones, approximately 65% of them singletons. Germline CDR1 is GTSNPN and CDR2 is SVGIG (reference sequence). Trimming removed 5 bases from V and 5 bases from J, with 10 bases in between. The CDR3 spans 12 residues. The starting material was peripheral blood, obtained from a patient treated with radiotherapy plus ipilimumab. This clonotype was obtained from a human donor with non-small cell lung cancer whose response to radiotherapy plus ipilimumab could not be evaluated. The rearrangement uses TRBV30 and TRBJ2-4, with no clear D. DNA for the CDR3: TGTGCCTGGGGCAGGATTGAAAACATTCAGTACTTC. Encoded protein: CAWGRIENIQYF. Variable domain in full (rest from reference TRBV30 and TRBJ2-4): SQTIHQWPATLVQPVGSPLSLECTVEGTSNPNLYWYRQAAGRGLQLLFYSVGIGQISSEVPQNLSASRPQDRQFILSSKKLLLSDSGFYLCAWGRIENIQYFGAGTRLSVL.